The clone carrying this T cell receptor beta chain occurred once. TCRdb keeps only in-frame clones here, not all; method: immunoSEQ multiplex PCR. The sample holds roughly 19,000 clones; 83% are singletons and the top ten take roughly half. The data were obtained in a study of OX40 agonist ivuxolimab in advanced cancers. V was clipped by 6 bases and J by 10 bases, with 16 bases between them. Germline-derived CDR1 and CDR2 are LNHDA and SQIVND (reference sequence). This CDR3 contains 13 residues. The chain carries TRBV19 and TRBJ2-1; perhaps TRBD2 as D (5 bases). The sequence was obtained from an adult with an advanced solid tumor such as melanoma, head and neck, liver or kidney cancer. Material: CD4+ or CD8+ T cells sorted from blood, obtained in a trial of the OX40 agonist ivuxolimab. The CDR3 reads CASSLEGGREQFF. The CDR3 DNA follows: TGTGCCAGTAGCCTCGAGGGCGGCCGAGAGCAGTTCTTC.